Detailed here is one TCR beta chain. This clone was observed a handful of times. Its specific antigen is unknown. Base qualities are not provided; no much larger clone lies one nucleotide away. Trimming removed 3 bases from V and 2 bases from J; the gene matches leave 9 bases unexplained. From the cysteine through the phenylalanine, the CDR3 covers 17 amino acids. The DNA shown is the 51-base CDR3, in frame from base 1. The germline V gene provides CDR1 LGHNA and CDR2 YSLEER. Each donor gave one peripheral blood draw, averaging roughly 100 mL, which was collected into heparinised tubes. Naive, central memory, regulatory and stem cell-like memory CD4+ T cells were sorted on a BD FACSAria II using a panel including CD45RO, CCR7, CD25, CD127, CD95 and CD27. All sorted populations exceeded 98% purity. PBMCs were isolated right away by Lymphoprep density gradient centrifugation and were stained directly, without culture. So that batch effects would be minimized, each experiment stained and sorted samples in pairs, pairing one healthy donor with one patient.

The data are from a study of beta chain features in type 1 diabetes (dated by TCRdb to about 2018). In the study overall: No differences in mean age, gender distribution, total cell number or subset yield were found between patients and healthy donors. A total of 85 million to 110 million sorted cells were examined across all samples, and RNA yield correlated strongly with the number of cells per subset. In the study, TCRB repertoires of sorted circulating CD4+ T cell subsets from recently diagnosed type 1 diabetes patients were compared with those of matched healthy donors. Whereas all 30 or so donors provided naive and central memory subsets, regulatory and stem cell-like memory subsets were isolated from just 8 patients and roughly 8 healthy donors.

What the work shows at the level of the full study, not this receptor alone: Only small numbers of individuals were included in the HLA sub-analyses, which left unresolved whether HLA type had any influence on TCRB rearrangement. Shorter templates might be favored by PCR, yet because patient and control samples were amplified and corrected together, any such skew would affect both groups equally. Naive, central memory and regulatory TCRB repertoires appeared more similar among patients than among healthy donors. At VDJ recombination sites, type 1 diabetes patients had fewer insertions and more deleted nucleotides, which implies abnormalities in thymic rearrangement. Because cDNA was sequenced instead of genomic DNA, highly expressing activated cells could be over-represented, though the groups showed no difference in activation or CD3 levels. In all four CD4+ subsets, TCRB CDR3 length was moderately but significantly shorter in type 1 diabetes patients.

The entire amount of isolated RNA was reverse transcribed using the High Capacity cDNA Reverse Transcription Kit, so the sequenced TCRB transcripts were expressed ones. Deep immunoSEQ sequencing was performed on naive, central memory and regulatory T cell samples, with an average of roughly 4 million total reads per sample. Sorted cells were lysed in RLT buffer and RNA was extracted with DNase-treated RNeasy Micro or Mini kits, depending on cell number. Each cell subset was processed on its own to prevent cross-contamination, while patient and healthy donor samples were processed together. The immunoSEQ multiplex PCR was used to amplify TCRB sequences from cDNA, generating 87-bp fragments that spanned the CDR3 region. Sequencing of the amplicons was done on the Illumina HiSeq platform. The study's own analysis went as follows. PCR bias was corrected computationally using synthetic template baselines, and reads within Hamming distance 2 were collapsed, with unmergeable singletons discarded. Reads were aligned against IMGT so that V, D and J genes, CDR3 length and insertions or deletions at six rearrangement sites could be assigned. Within each subset, clonotype counts were normalized to sorted cell number, after which true diversity and Gini coefficients were computed with the tcR R package. The overlap coefficient, calculated on TCRB nucleotide sequences, was used to measure repertoire sharing. TCRdb limited this immuneACCESS table to in-frame rearrangements with V and J called. A share of clones is missing; checked studies link under half to unresolved V genes, and the rest is unexplained. Clone size and V and J calls were adopted from that table, with D and trimming inferred from the DNA. The sample contains more than 130,000 clones, 6.9% of them found a single time. The ten top clones hold 1.3% to 1.5% of the sample.

Recombination connected TRBV4-3 to TRBJ2-2, with 7 middle bases fitting TRBD2. Material for sequencing was central memory CD4+ T cells from blood. This TCR derives from a young woman in good health. The DNA sequence follows: TGCGCCAGCAGCCAGAGGGAGGGAGCCGTTAACACCGGGGAGCTGTTTTTT. This is translated as CASSQREGAVNTGELFF.